There are many counts of the clone carrying this T cell receptor (beta chain). The antigen remains unidentified. Time point specified: newly diagnosed GD, antithyroid drugs for less than 3 months. Preparation of the TCR library used RNA extracted from PBMCs. The data derive from a study of regulatory T cells in long-lasting Graves disease. Study-level information: Graves' patients (newly diagnosed) had been on antithyroid drugs under 3 months.

Whole-study findings and limits: Persistent patients had more shared public clonotypes (around 2,700) than new patients (roughly 940).

Arm-PCR of CDR3 regions and iRepertoire HTBI primers were used to build TCR beta libraries. TCRdb re-called the multiplex PCR reads through MiXCR, storing one row per CDR3 protein. This table holds 440,000 or so distinct CDR3 sequences, 16% found once. These data are also associated with another study on T cells in Graves' hyperthyroidism and ophthalmopathy.

The source of this sequence is a woman younger than 45 with Graves disease. Sample: peripheral blood mononuclear cells (PBMCs), taken at new diagnosis, from a patient treated with antithyroid drugs.

The CDR3 DNA follows: TGTGCCAGCGGGCGGGAGTATACAGATACGCAGTATTTT. Translation: CASGREYTDTQYF. V gene TRBV11-2 combines with J gene TRBJ2-3; the match to TRBD2 covers 7 bases. CDR3 size: 13 residues. The germline CDR1 and CDR2 sequences are SGHAT and FQNNGV. V trimming: 8 bases; J trimming: 3 bases; junction bases outside the gene matches: 5. The entire variable domain, with the rest obtained from reference TRBV11-2 and TRBJ2-3, is as follows: EAGVAQSPRYKIIEKRQSVAFWCNPISGHATLYWYQQILGQGPKLLIQFQNNGVVDDSQLPKDRFSAERLKGVDSTLKIQPAKLEDSAVYLCASGREYTDTQYFGPGTRLTVL.